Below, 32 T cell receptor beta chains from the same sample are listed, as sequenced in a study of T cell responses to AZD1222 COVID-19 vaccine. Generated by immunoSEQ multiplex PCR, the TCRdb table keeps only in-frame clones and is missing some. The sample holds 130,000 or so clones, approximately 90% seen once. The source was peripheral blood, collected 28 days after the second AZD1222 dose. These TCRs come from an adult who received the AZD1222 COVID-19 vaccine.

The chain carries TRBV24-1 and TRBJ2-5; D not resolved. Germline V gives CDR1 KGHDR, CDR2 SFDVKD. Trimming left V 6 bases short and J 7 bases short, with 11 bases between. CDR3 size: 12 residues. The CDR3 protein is CATSSQGLTQYF. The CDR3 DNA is TGTGCCACCAGTTCACAAGGTCTGACCCAGTACTTC.

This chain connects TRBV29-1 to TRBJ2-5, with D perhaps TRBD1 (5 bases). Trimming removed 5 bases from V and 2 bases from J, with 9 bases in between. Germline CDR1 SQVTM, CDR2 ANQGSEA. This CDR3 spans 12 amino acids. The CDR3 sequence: CSVRQTQETQYF. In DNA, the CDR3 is TGCAGCGTTCGACAGACTCAAGAGACCCAGTACTTC.

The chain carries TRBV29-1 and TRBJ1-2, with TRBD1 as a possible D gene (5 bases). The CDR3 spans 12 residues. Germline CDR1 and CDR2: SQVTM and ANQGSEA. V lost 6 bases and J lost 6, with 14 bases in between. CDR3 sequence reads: CSVPEGVHGYTF. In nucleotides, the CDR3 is TGCAGCGTCCCGGAAGGGGTGCATGGCTACACCTTC.

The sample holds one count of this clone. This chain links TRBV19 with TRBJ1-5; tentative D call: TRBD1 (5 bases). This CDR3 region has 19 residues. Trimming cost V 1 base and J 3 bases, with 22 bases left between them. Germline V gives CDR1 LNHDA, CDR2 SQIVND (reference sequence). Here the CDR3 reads CASSIVPVTVKSSNQPQHF. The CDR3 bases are TGTGCCAGTAGTATAGTCCCGGTGACAGTCAAAAGTTCCAATCAGCCCCAGCATTTT.

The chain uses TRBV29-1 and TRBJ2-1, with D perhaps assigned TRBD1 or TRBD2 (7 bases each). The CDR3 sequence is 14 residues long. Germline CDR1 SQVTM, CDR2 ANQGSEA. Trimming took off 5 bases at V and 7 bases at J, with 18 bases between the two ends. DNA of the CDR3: TGCAGCGTTTTCAGGGGGGGGCCGAGGAATGAGCAGTTCTTC. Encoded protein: CSVFRGGPRNEQFF.

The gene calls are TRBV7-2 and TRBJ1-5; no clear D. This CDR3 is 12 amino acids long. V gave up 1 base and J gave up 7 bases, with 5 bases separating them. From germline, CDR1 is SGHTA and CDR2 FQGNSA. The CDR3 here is CASSLGGQPQHF. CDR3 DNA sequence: TGTGCCAGCAGCTTAGGGGGACAGCCCCAGCATTTT.

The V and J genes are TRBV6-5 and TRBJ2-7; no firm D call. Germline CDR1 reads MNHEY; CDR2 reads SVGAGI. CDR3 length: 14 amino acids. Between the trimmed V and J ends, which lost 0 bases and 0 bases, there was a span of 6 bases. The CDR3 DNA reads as TGTGCCAGCAGTTACTCTCCCGTCTCCTACGAGCAGTACTTC. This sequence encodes CASSYSPVSYEQYF.

This chain's CDR3 is CASSQRLAGTANTGELFF. CDR3 DNA sequence: TGTGCCAGCAGCCAACGACTAGCGGGCACCGCGAACACCGGGGAGCTGTTTTTT. The rearrangement joins TRBV7-9 to TRBJ2-2; TRBD2 matches 10 bases. After removal of 5 bases from V and 0 bases from J, the junction contained 9 bases not matched to a gene. This CDR3 has 18 residues. The germline V gene has CDR1 SEHNR and CDR2 FQNEAQ (reference sequence).

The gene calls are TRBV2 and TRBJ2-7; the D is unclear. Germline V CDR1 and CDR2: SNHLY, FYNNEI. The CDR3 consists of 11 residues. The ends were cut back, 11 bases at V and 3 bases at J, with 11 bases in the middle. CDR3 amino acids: CAGSYGYEQYF. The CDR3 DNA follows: TGTGCCGGCTCCTACGGCTACGAGCAGTACTTC.

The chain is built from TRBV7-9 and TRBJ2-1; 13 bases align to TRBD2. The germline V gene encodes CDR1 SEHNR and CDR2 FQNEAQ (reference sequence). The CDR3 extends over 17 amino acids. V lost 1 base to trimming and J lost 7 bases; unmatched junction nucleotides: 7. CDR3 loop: CASSLELGLAGVNEQFF. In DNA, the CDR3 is TGTGCCAGCAGCTTAGAACTCGGACTAGCGGGAGTTAATGAGCAGTTCTTC.

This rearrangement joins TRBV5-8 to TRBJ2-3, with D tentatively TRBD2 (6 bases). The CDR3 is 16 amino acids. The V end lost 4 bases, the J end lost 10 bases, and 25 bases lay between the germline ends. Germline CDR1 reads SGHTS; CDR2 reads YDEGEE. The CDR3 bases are TGTGCCAGCAGCCCACCGGGGGTAGGCCCCTTGAGGGCGCAGTATTTT. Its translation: CASSPPGVGPLRAQYF.

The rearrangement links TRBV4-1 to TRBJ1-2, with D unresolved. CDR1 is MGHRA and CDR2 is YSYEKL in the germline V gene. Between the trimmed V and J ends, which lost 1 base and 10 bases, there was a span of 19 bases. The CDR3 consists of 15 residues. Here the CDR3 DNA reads TGCGCCAGCAGCCAAGGTCGTGGGAGGGCCTCACACTACACCTTC. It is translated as CASSQGRGRASHYTF.

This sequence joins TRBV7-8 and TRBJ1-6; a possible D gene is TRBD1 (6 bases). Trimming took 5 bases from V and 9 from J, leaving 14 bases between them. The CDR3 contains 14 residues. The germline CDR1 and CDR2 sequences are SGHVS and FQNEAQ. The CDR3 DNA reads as TGTGCCAGCAGCACAGGGAAGGTTGGTTCACCCCTCCACTTT. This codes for CASSTGKVGSPLHF.

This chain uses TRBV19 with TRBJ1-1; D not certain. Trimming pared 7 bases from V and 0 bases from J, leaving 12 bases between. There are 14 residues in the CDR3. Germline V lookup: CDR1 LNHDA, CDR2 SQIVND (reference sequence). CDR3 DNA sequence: TGTGCCAGTAAAGGAAGTTTCGTGAACACTGAAGCTTTCTTT. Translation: CASKGSFVNTEAFF.

CDR3 sequence reads: CASTRGNSPEAFF. Written as DNA, the CDR3 is TGTGCCAGCACCCGGGGGAACAGTCCTGAAGCTTTCTTT. The chain has TRBV2 and TRBJ1-1; D perhaps matches TRBD1 (5 bases). This CDR3 contains 13 residues. Germline lookup yields CDR1 SNHLY and CDR2 FYNNEI. Trimming removed 7 bases at V and 6 bases at J, with 15 bases between.

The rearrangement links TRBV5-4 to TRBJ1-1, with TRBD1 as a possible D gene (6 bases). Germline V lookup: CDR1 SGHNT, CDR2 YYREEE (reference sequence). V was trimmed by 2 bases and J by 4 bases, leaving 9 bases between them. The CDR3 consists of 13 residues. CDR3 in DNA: TGTGCCAGCAGCTTCAGGGGAGCCACTGAAGCTTTCTTT. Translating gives CASSFRGATEAFF.

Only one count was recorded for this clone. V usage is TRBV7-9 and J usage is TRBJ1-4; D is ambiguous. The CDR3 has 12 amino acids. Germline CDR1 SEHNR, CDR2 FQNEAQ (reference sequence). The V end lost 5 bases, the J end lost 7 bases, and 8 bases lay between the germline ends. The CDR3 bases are TGTGCCAGCAGCAAGAGGCGTGAAAAACTGTTTTTT. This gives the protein CASSKRREKLFF.

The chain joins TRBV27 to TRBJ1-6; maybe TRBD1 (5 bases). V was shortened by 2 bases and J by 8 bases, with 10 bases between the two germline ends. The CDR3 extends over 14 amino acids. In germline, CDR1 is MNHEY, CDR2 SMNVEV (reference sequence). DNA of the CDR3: TGTGCCAGCAGTTTAACAGGTGGATATTCACCCCTCCACTTT. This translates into CASSLTGGYSPLHF.

The CDR3 spells CASSHGVWDEQYF. DNA of the CDR3: TGTGCCAGCAGCCACGGGGTGTGGGACGAGCAGTACTTC. The rearrangement links TRBV5-5 to TRBJ2-7, with D tentatively TRBD2 (5 bases). The germline gives CDR1 SGHKS, CDR2 YYEKEE (reference sequence). The CDR3 extends over 13 amino acids. Deletions cut 4 bases from V and 5 bases from J, with 13 bases between.

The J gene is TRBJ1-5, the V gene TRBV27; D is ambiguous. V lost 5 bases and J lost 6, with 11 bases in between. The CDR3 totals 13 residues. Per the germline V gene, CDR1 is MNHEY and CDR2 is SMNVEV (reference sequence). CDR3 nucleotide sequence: TGTGCCAGCAGTCCAAGGTGGAGTCAGCCCCAGCATTTT. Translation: CASSPRWSQPQHF.

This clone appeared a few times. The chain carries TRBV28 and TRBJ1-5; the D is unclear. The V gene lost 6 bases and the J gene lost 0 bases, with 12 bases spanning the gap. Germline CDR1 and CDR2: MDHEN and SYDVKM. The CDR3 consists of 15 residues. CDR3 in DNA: TGTGCCAGCAGGCCGGGCAGCAATAGCAATCAGCCCCAGCATTTT. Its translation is CASRPGSNSNQPQHF.

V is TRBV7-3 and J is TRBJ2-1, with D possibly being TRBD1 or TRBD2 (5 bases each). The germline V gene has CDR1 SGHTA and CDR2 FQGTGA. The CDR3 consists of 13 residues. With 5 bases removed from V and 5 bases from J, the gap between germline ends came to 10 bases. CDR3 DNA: TGTGCCAGCAGCATCCAGGGAGACAATGAGCAGTTCTTC. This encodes CASSIQGDNEQFF.

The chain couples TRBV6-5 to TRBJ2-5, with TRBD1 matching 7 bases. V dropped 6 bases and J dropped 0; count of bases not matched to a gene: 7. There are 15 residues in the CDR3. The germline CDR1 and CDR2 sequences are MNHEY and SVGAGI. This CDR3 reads CASSIWTGHQETQYF. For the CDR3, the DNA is TGTGCCAGCAGCATTTGGACAGGCCACCAAGAGACCCAGTACTTC.

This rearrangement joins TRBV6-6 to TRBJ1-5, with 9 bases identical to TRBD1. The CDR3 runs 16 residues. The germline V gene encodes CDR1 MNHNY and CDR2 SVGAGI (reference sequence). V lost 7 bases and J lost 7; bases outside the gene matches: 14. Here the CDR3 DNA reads TGTGCCAGCAACTCCCCGGACAGGGGAAGAGACCAGCCCCAGCATTTT. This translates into CASNSPDRGRDQPQHF.

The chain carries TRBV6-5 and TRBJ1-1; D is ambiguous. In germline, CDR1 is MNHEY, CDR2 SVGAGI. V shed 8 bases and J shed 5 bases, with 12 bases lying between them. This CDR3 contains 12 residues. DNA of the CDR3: TGTGCCAGCCCTAAGTTGGGTACTGAAGCTTTCTTT. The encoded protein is CASPKLGTEAFF.

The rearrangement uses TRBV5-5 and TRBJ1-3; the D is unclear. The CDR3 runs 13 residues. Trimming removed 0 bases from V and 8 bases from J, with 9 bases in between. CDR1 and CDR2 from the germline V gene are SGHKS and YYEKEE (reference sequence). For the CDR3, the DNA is TGTGCCAGCAGCTTGGGAGGGTCAGACACCATATATTTT. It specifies CASSLGGSDTIYF.

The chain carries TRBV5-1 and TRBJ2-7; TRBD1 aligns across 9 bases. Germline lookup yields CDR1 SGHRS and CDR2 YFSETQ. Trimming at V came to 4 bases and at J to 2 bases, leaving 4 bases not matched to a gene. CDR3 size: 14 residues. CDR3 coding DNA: TGCGCCAGCAGCCCCTGGACAGGGGCCTACGAGCAGTACTTC. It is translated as CASSPWTGAYEQYF.

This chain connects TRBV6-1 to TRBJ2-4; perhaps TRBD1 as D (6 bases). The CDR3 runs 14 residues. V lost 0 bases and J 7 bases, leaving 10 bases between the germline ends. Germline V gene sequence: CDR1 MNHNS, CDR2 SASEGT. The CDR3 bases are TGTGCCAGCAGTGAAGCAAGGGACACTAACATTCAGTACTTC. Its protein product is CASSEARDTNIQYF.

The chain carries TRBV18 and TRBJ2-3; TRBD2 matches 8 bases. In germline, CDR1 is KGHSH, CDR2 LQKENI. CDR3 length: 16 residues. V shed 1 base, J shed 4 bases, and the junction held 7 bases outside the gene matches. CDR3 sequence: CASSPLAPGGADTQYF. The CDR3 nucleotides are TGTGCCAGCTCACCACTTGCCCCGGGAGGGGCAGATACGCAGTATTTT.

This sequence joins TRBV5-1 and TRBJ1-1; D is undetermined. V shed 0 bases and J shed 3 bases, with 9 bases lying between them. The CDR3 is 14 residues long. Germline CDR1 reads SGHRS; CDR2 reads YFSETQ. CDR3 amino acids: CASSLERGYTEAFF. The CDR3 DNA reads TGCGCCAGCAGCTTGGAGCGGGGATACACTGAAGCTTTCTTT.

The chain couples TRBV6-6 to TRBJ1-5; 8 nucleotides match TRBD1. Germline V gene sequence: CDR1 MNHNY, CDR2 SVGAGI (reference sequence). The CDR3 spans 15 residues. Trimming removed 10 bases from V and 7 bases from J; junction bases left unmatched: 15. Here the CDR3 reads CATFSNTGGVQPQHF. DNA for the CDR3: TGTGCCACCTTTTCAAACACAGGGGGAGTACAGCCCCAGCATTTT.

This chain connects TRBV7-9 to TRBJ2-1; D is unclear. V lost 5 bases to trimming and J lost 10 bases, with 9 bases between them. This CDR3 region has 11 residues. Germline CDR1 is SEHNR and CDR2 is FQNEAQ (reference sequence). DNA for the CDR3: TGTGCCAGCAGCCCTGGACCCGAGCAGTTCTTC. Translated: CASSPGPEQFF. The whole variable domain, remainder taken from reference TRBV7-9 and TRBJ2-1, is DTGVSQNPRHKITKRGQNVTFRCDPISEHNRLYWYRQTLGQGPEFLTYFQNEAQLEKSRLLSDRFSAERPKGSFSTLEIQRTEQGDSAMYLCASSPGPEQFFGPGTRLTVL.